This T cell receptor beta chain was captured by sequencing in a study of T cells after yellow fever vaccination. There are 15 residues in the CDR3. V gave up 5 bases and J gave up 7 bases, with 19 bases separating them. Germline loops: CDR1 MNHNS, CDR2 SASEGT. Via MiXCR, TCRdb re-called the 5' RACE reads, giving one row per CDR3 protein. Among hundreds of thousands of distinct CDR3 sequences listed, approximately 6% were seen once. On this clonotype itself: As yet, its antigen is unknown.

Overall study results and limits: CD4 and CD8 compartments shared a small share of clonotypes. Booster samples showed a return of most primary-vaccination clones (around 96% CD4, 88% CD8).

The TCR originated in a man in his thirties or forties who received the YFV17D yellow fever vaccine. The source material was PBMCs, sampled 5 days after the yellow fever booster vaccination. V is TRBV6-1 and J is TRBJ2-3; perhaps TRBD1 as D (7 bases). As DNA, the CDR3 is TGTGCCAGCAGTCAAAAAACAGGGGAGGTATATACGCAGTATTTT. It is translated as CASSQKTGEVYTQYF.